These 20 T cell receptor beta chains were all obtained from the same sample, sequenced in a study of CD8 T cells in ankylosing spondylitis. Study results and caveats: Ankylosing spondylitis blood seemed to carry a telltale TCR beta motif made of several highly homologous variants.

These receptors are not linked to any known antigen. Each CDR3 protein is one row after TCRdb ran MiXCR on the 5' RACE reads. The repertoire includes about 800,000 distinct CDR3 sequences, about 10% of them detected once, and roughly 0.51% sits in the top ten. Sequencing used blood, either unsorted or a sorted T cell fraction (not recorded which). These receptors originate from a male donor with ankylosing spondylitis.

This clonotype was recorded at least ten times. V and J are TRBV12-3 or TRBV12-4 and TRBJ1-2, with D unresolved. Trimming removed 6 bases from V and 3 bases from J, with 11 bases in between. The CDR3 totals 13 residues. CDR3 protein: CASSHDRDYGYTF. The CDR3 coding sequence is TGTGCCAGCAGCCACGACCGCGACTATGGCTACACCTTC.

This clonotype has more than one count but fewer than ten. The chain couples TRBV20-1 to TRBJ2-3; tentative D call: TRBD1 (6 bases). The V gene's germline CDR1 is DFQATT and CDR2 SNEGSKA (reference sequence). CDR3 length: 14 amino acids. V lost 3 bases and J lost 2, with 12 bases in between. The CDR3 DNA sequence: TGCAGTGCTAGTTACAGGGAACTCACAGATACGCAGTATTTT. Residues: CSASYRELTDTQYF.

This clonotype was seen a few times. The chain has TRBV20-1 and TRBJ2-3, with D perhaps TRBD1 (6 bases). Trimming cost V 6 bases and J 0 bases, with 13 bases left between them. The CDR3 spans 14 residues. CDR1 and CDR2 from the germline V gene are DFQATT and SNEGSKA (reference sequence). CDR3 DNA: TGCAGTGCCCCGGACAGCGGAAGCACAGATACGCAGTATTTT. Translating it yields CSAPDSGSTDTQYF.

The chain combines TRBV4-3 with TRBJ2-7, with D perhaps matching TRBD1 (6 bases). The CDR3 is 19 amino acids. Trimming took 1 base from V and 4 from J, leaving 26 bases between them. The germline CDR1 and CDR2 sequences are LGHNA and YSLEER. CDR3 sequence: CASSQVFGSVSGDPYEQYF. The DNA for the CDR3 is TGCGCCAGCAGCCAAGTCTTTGGGTCGGTGTCAGGGGATCCGTACGAGCAGTACTTC.

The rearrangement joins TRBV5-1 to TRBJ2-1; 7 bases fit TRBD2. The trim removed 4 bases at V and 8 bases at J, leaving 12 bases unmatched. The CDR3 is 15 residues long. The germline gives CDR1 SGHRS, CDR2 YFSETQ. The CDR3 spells CASSRGTTPSHEQFF. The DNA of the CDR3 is TGCGCCAGCAGCCGCGGGACTACCCCCTCCCATGAGCAGTTCTTC.

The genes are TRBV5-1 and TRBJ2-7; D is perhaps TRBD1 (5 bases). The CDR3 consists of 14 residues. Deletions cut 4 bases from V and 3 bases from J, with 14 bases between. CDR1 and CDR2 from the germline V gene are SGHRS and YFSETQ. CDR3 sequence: CASSTGFVNYEQYF. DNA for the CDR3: TGCGCCAGCAGCACAGGCTTCGTCAACTACGAGCAGTACTTC.

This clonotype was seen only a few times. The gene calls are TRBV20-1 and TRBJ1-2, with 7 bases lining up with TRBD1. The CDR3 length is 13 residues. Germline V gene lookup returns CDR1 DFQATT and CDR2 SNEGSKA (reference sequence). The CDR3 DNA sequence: TGCAGGCCAGGGGGGGGCACTAACTATGGCTACACCTTC. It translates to CRPGGGTNYGYTF.

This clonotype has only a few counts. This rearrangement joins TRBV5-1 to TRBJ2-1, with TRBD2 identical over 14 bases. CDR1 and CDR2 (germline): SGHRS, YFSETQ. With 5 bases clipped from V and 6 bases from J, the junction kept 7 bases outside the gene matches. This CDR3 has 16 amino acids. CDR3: CASSQLGLAGVNEQFF. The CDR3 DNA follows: TGCGCCAGCAGTCAATTGGGACTAGCGGGAGTCAATGAGCAGTTCTTC.

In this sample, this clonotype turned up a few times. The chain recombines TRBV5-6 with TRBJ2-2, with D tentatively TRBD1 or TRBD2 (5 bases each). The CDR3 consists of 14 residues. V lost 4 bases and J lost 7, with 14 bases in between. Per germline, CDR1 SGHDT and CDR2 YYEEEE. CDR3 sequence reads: CASSNRDGIGELFF. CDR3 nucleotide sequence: TGTGCCAGCAGCAACCGGGACGGCATCGGGGAGCTGTTTTTT.

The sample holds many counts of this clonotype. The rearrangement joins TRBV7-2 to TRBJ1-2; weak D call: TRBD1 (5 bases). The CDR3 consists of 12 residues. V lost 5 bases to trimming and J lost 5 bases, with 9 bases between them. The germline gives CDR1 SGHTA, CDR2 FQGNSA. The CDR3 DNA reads TGTGCCAGCAGCGGCGACAGTTATGGCTACACCTTC. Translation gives CASSGDSYGYTF.

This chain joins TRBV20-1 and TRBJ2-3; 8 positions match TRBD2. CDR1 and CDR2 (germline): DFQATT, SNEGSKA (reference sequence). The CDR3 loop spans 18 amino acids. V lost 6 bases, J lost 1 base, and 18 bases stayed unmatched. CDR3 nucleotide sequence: TGCAGTGCCCCGAAGATGGGCGGACTAGCAAGTGGCACAGATACGCAGTATTTT. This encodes CSAPKMGGLASGTDTQYF.

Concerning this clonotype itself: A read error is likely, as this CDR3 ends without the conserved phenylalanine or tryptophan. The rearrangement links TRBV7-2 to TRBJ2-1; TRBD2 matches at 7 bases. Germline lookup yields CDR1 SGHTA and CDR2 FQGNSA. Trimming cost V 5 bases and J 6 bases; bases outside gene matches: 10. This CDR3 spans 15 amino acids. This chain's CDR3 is CASSRLARHSNEQFL. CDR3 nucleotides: TGTGCCAGCAGCAGACTAGCCCGGCACAGCAATGAGCAGTTCCTC.

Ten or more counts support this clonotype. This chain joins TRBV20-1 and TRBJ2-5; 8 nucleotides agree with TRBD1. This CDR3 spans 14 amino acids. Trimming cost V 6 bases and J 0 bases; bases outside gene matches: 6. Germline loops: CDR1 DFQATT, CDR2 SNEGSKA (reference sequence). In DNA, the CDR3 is TGCAGTGCGTGGGGACAGGATTACCAAGAGACCCAGTACTTC. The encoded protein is CSAWGQDYQETQYF.

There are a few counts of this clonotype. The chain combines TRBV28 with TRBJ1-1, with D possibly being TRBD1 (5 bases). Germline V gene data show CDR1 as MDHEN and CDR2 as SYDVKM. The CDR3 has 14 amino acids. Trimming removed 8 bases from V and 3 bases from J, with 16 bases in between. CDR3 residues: CASFARGRYTEAFF. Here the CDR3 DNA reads TGTGCCAGCTTCGCACGGGGGAGGTACACTGAAGCTTTCTTT.

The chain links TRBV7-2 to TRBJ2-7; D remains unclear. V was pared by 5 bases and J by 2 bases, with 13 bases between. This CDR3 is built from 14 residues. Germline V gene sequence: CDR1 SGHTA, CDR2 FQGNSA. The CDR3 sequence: CASSTTRLTYEQYF. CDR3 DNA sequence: TGTGCCAGCAGCACCACAAGACTTACCTACGAGCAGTACTTC.

The CDR3, as DNA: TGTGCCAGCAGCCAAGATCGGGCAGACACAGGTGAGCAGTTCTTC. This codes for CASSQDRADTGEQFF. This sequence joins TRBV4-2 and TRBJ2-1, with D perhaps TRBD1 (5 bases). The CDR3 consists of 15 residues. The ends were cut back, 0 bases at V and 9 bases at J, with 15 bases in the middle. The germline V gene has CDR1 LGHNA and CDR2 YNFKEQ.

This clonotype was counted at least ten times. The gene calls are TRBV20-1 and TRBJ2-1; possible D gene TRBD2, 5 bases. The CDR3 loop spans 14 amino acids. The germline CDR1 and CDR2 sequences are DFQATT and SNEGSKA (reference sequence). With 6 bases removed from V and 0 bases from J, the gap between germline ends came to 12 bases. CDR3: CSAQLGSSYNEQFF. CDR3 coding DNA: TGCAGTGCACAACTAGGGAGCTCCTACAATGAGCAGTTCTTC.

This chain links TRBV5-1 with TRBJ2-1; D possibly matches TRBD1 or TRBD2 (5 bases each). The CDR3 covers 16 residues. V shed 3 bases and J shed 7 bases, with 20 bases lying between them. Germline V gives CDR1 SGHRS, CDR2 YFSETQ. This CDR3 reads CASSSLGEFGPNEQFF. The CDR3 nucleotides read TGCGCCAGCAGCTCGTTGGGGGAGTTCGGCCCAAATGAGCAGTTCTTC.

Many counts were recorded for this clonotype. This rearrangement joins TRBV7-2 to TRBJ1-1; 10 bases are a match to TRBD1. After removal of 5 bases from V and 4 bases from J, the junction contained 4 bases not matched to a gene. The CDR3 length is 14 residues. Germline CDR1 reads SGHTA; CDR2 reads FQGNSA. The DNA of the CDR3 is TGTGCCAGCAGCATGGGACAGGGGTTCACTGAAGCTTTCTTT. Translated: CASSMGQGFTEAFF.

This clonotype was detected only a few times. CDR3 in amino acids: CASSFLEANYGYTF. The DNA of the CDR3 is TGTGCCAGCAGCTTCCTCGAAGCTAACTATGGCTACACCTTC. The V gene is TRBV7-9, the J gene TRBJ1-2; no clear D. The germline V gene encodes CDR1 SEHNR and CDR2 FQNEAQ (reference sequence). Deletions cut 3 bases from V and 0 bases from J, with 8 bases between. This CDR3 spans 14 amino acids.